The 25 T cell receptor beta chains below all came from one sample that was sequenced in a study of cytomegalovirus exposure and HLA in healthy donors. In the PCR, 60 Vbeta and 13 Jbeta primers were used. The method was immunoSEQ multiplex PCR; TCRdb's version includes in-frame clones alone and lacks a portion of them. The sample records approximately 100,000 clones, about 70% being singletons. Sequencing input: PBMCs. These receptors all stem from a human donor in good health.

This chain joins TRBV27 and TRBJ2-1; TRBD1 matches at 10 bases. The CDR3 runs to 19 residues. V gave up 8 bases and J gave up 5 bases; unmatched junction bases: 21. Germline V gene lookup returns CDR1 MNHEY and CDR2 SMNVEV (reference sequence). The CDR3 DNA follows: TGTGCCAGCGGACGAATTCGACAGGGGGCAAAGGGGGTAGACAATGAGCAGTTCTTC. Translation: CASGRIRQGAKGVDNEQFF.

The gene calls are TRBV7-2 and TRBJ2-5; TRBD2 matches at 16 bases. Germline assignment: CDR1 SGHTA and CDR2 FQGNSA. The CDR3 length is 19 residues. J gave up 3 bases and V 1 base, and 8 bases lay outside the gene matches. CDR3 protein: CASSLDWPGLAGGKETQYF. The DNA for the CDR3 is TGTGCCAGCAGCTTAGATTGGCCGGGACTAGCGGGGGGGAAAGAGACCCAGTACTTC.

The genes are TRBV10-1 and TRBJ1-1; 8 positions agree with TRBD1. The V and J ends lost 3 bases and 2 bases, in that order; junction bases with no gene match: 2. The CDR3 has 14 residues. The germline V gene has CDR1 WNHNN and CDR2 SYGVQD (reference sequence). CDR3 DNA: TGCGCCAGCAGTGATACAGGGGGTAACACTGAAGCTTTCTTT. This gives the protein CASSDTGGNTEAFF.

This sequence joins TRBV5-1 and TRBJ2-5; 7 bases match TRBD1. Germline V CDR1 and CDR2: SGHRS, YFSETQ. Losses at the gene ends were 9 bases for V and 2 bases for J; bases not matched to a gene: 7. The CDR3 has 13 amino acids. The DNA of the CDR3 is TGCGCCATCAGGGACAGAATGCAAGAGACCCAGTACTTC. Amino acid sequence: CAIRDRMQETQYF.

CDR3 nucleotide sequence: TGTGCCAGCAGCGCGGATCCCGGGACAGGGCGGGAGCAGTACTTC. Translating it yields CASSADPGTGREQYF. This chain links TRBV9 with TRBJ2-7; the match to TRBD1 covers 9 bases. The germline CDR1 and CDR2 sequences are SGDLS and YYNGEE. The CDR3 extends over 15 amino acids. V lost 3 bases and J lost 7; bases outside the gene matches: 11.

V gene TRBV4-3 combines with J gene TRBJ2-5; TRBD1 matches at 7 bases. Germline CDR1 is LGHNA and CDR2 is YSLEER. V shed 4 bases and J 1 base; nucleotides not matched to a gene: 6. This CDR3 region has 15 residues. CDR3 residues: CASSLTWDSQETQYF. DNA for the CDR3: TGCGCCAGCAGCCTTACCTGGGACAGCCAAGAGACCCAGTACTTC.

The CDR3 spells CAWSGASGGQPQHF. CDR3 bases: TGTGCCTGGAGTGGGGCCTCGGGGGGACAGCCCCAGCATTTT. The chain employs TRBV30 and TRBJ1-5; D possibly corresponds to TRBD1 (5 bases). Germline assignment: CDR1 GTSNPN and CDR2 SVGIG (reference sequence). This CDR3 has 14 amino acids. Trimming took 1 base from V and 7 from J, leaving 14 bases between them.

This clone was counted once. V gene TRBV18 combines with J gene TRBJ1-2, with 7 bases identical to TRBD1. V lost 6 bases and J lost 0; bases outside the gene matches: 7. This CDR3 is 15 amino acids long. CDR1 KGHSH and CDR2 LQKENI come from the germline V gene. The CDR3 is CASSQDRTTNYGYTF. CDR3 coding DNA: TGTGCCAGCTCTCAGGACAGGACCACTAACTATGGCTACACCTTC.

This chain uses TRBV7-2 with TRBJ1-4, with D unclear. CDR3 length equals 16 residues. Trimming shortened V by 5 bases and J by 5 bases, and 18 bases separated the two germline ends. CDR1 and CDR2 (germline): SGHTA, FQGNSA. In nucleotides, the CDR3 is TGTGCCAGCAGCCCCCTGGGAGGCCGACGAAATGAAAAACTGTTTTTT. Amino acids: CASSPLGGRRNEKLFF.

The J gene is TRBJ2-6, the V gene TRBV6-4; the D is unclear. The CDR3 is 15 amino acids. Germline lookup yields CDR1 MRHNA and CDR2 SNTAGT. V lost 3 bases and J 0 bases, leaving 6 bases between the germline ends. The CDR3: CASSESPSGANVLTF. CDR3 in DNA: TGTGCCAGCAGTGAATCTCCCTCTGGGGCCAACGTCCTGACTTTC.

A few counts support this clone. The CDR3 nucleotides are TGTGCCAGCAGCTTAGCGCAGAACTCTGGGGCCAACGTCCTGACTTTC. Translation: CASSLAQNSGANVLTF. The gene calls are TRBV7-2 and TRBJ2-6; D remains ambiguous. This CDR3 spans 16 amino acids. Germline CDR1 reads SGHTA; CDR2 reads FQGNSA. V was pared by 0 bases and J by 0 bases, with 6 bases between.

V is TRBV7-8 and J is TRBJ2-1, with TRBD2 identical over 8 bases. The CDR3 has 18 amino acids. Germline assignment: CDR1 SGHVS and CDR2 FQNEAQ. With 4 bases clipped from V and 6 bases from J, the junction kept 17 bases outside the gene matches. CDR3 sequence reads: CASSSDAILAATGNEQFF. The CDR3 nucleotides are TGTGCCAGCAGCTCCGATGCGATACTAGCGGCAACGGGCAATGAGCAGTTCTTC.

This clone came up a few times. The chain couples TRBV28 to TRBJ1-5; D perhaps matches TRBD1 (6 bases). Germline lookup yields CDR1 MDHEN and CDR2 SYDVKM. CDR3 length: 15 amino acids. CDR3 in amino acids: CATELQGLGNQPQHF. In DNA form, the CDR3 reads TGTGCGACGGAACTACAGGGCCTGGGCAATCAGCCCCAGCATTTT. The entire variable domain, with the rest obtained from reference TRBV28 and TRBJ1-5, is as follows: DVKVTQSSRYLVKRTGEKVFLECVQDMDHENMFWYRQDPGLGLRLIYFSYDVKMKEKGDIPEGYSVSREKKERFSLILESASTNQTSMYLCATELQGLGNQPQHFGDGTRLSIL.

J is TRBJ2-7 and V is TRBV5-6; 9 bases align to TRBD1. CDR3 length equals 15 residues. V lost 2 bases and J lost 5; bases outside the gene matches: 8. Germline CDR1 reads SGHDT; CDR2 reads YYEEEE. CDR3 sequence (DNA): TGTGCCAGCAGCTTTGGACAGGGGAAGGCCGACGAGCAGTACTTC. Its translation is CASSFGQGKADEQYF.

The chain uses TRBV4-2 and TRBJ2-1; 8 bases align to TRBD2. Trimming took 5 bases from V and 5 from J; bases not matched to a gene: 8. The germline gives CDR1 LGHNA, CDR2 YNFKEQ. CDR3 size: 15 residues. The chain's CDR3 is CASSESSGNNNEQFF. As DNA, the CDR3 is TGTGCCAGCAGCGAAAGTAGCGGGAATAACAATGAGCAGTTCTTC.

This clone was seen only a few times. The chain recombines TRBV19 with TRBJ1-4; 7 bases are a match to TRBD1. With 6 bases clipped from V and 6 bases from J, the junction kept 10 bases outside the gene matches. The CDR3 totals 15 residues. From germline, CDR1 is LNHDA and CDR2 SQIVND (reference sequence). The DNA of the CDR3 is TGTGCCAGTAGGATGCGACAGGGTAGATATGAAAAACTGTTTTTT. It encodes CASRMRQGRYEKLFF.

This rearrangement joins TRBV29-1 to TRBJ2-2; D not certain. Germline-derived CDR1 and CDR2 are SQVTM and ANQGSEA. Trimming left V 3 bases short and J 2 bases short, with 7 bases between. This CDR3 spans 13 amino acids. The CDR3 nucleotides are TGCAGCGTTGAGACACCCAACACCGGGGAGCTGTTTTTT. Its protein product is CSVETPNTGELFF.

This chain uses TRBV7-3 with TRBJ1-6; maybe TRBD1 (6 bases). V lost 4 bases to trimming and J lost 6 bases, with 25 bases between them. The CDR3 has 19 amino acids. The germline CDR1 and CDR2 sequences are SGHTA and FQGTGA. In DNA form, the CDR3 reads TGTGCCAGCAGCTCCCAGACAGGTTCCCATTTGGGCCTTAATTCACCCCTCCACTTT. Translation: CASSSQTGSHLGLNSPLHF.

V usage is TRBV30 and J usage is TRBJ2-6; possible D gene TRBD2, 6 bases. The CDR3 length is 15 residues. The germline gives CDR1 GTSNPN, CDR2 SVGIG (reference sequence). V was shortened by 0 bases and J by 4 bases, with 10 bases between the two germline ends. CDR3 nucleotides: TGTGCCTGGAGTGTACGGGGGACCGGGGCCAACGTCCTGACTTTC. The encoded protein is CAWSVRGTGANVLTF.

This chain uses TRBV6-6 with TRBJ2-3; TRBD2 agrees at 7 bases. The trim removed 2 bases at V and 6 bases at J, leaving 8 bases unmatched. CDR3 length: 15 amino acids. Germline CDR1 is MNHNY and CDR2 is SVGAGI (reference sequence). CDR3 nucleotides: TGTGCCAGCAGTTACCTATCGGGGCGGGGGGATACGCAGTATTTT. It encodes CASSYLSGRGDTQYF.

The chain recombines TRBV11-2 with TRBJ1-1, with TRBD1 matching 8 bases. Germline V gene sequence: CDR1 SGHAT, CDR2 FQNNGV. This CDR3 comprises 13 residues. The trim removed 3 bases at V and 4 bases at J, leaving 1 base unmatched. The DNA of the CDR3 is TGTGCCAGCAGCTTCGGACAGGGCACTGAAGCTTTCTTT. Its protein is CASSFGQGTEAFF. Filled out from reference TRBV11-2 and TRBJ1-1, the complete variable domain reads EAGVAQSPRYKIIEKRQSVAFWCNPISGHATLYWYQQILGQGPKLLIQFQNNGVVDDSQLPKDRFSAERLKGVDSTLKIQPAKLEDSAVYLCASSFGQGTEAFFGQGTRLTVV.

The chain has TRBV4-1 and TRBJ2-5, with 9 bases fitting TRBD2. Germline-derived CDR1 and CDR2 are MGHRA and YSYEKL. V shed 0 bases, J shed 10 bases, and the junction held 9 bases outside the gene matches. This CDR3 contains 15 residues. As DNA, the CDR3 is TGCGCCAGCAGCCAAGAAACAGCGGGGGGTGGGATCCAGTACTTC. This gives the protein CASSQETAGGGIQYF.

V usage is TRBV6-6 and J usage is TRBJ2-7; 9 bases are a match to TRBD1. The V segment lost 5 bases and the J segment 7 bases; nucleotides outside the gene matches: 12. CDR1 and CDR2 from the germline V gene are MNHNY and SVGAGI (reference sequence). The CDR3 has 15 amino acids. The CDR3 DNA is TGTGCCAGCAGTAAACCGGGACAGGGCAGGAAAGAGCAGTACTTC. It translates to CASSKPGQGRKEQYF.

This clone was found a few times. The chain links TRBV7-9 to TRBJ1-5; 8 bases match TRBD1. The CDR3 has 15 amino acids. Per the germline V gene, CDR1 is SEHNR and CDR2 is FQNEAQ (reference sequence). The trim removed 8 bases at V and 3 bases at J, leaving 9 bases unmatched. The CDR3 loop reads CASEGTGPLNQPQHF. The CDR3 region has the DNA TGTGCCAGCGAGGGGACAGGCCCCCTCAATCAGCCCCAGCATTTT.

This clone was counted only a few times. The rearrangement joins TRBV28 to TRBJ1-3; 9 bases are shared with TRBD1. After removal of 6 bases from V and 8 bases from J, the junction contained 8 bases not matched to a gene. CDR3 size: 14 residues. In germline, CDR1 is MDHEN, CDR2 SYDVKM. DNA for the CDR3: TGTGCCAGCAGGGCGGACAGGGGTAGAGACACCATATATTTT. Protein: CASRADRGRDTIYF.